This TCR beta chain was observed in a study of T cell responses to AZD1222 COVID-19 vaccine. Sequencing used immunoSEQ multiplex PCR; TCRdb keeps in-frame clones, though not all of them. The sample holds more than 80,000 clones; about nine tenths are singletons and the top ten take less than 10%. A word on this clone: The antigen remains undetermined.

General study points: Increased Spike-specific TCR breadth and depth were observed after two AZD1222 doses. White British people made up most donors, females outnumbered males, and clonal diversity was possibly underestimated.

Material: peripheral blood, obtained 28 days after the second AZD1222 dose. This TCR was sampled from an adult who received the AZD1222 COVID-19 vaccine.

This CDR3 is CAISEGGVYEQFF. The CDR3 DNA is TGTGCCATCAGCGAAGGGGGGGTGTATGAGCAGTTCTTC. The chain couples TRBV10-3 to TRBJ2-1; D might be TRBD2 (7 bases). The CDR3 extends over 13 amino acids. CDR1 ENHRY and CDR2 SYGVKD come from the germline V gene. V was clipped by 6 bases and J by 8 bases, with 14 bases between them.